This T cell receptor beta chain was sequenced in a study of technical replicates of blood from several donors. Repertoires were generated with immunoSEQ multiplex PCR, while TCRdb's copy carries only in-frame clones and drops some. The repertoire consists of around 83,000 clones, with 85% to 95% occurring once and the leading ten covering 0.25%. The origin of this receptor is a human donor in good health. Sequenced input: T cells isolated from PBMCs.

CDR3 region: CAISAQAGGPNEQYF. The DNA for the CDR3 is TGTGCCATCAGTGCCCAAGCGGGAGGGCCGAACGAGCAGTACTTC. This sequence joins TRBV10-3 and TRBJ2-7; TRBD2 aligns across 10 bases. V was clipped by 4 bases and J by 5 bases; unmatched bases: 8. The germline gives CDR1 ENHRY, CDR2 SYGVKD. CDR3 size: 15 residues.